The 24 T cell receptor beta chains in this list originate from one sample, sequenced in a study of Ad26.COV2.S vaccination and SARS-CoV-2 variants. Generated by immunoSEQ multiplex PCR, the TCRdb table keeps only in-frame clones and is missing some. The sample has approximately 410,000 clones; roughly 88% are singletons. Regarding treatment: over 15 received Ad26.COV2.S at low or high dose, single or two shots; roughly 5 received placebo; per-sample allocation not given. Day 63 after the first vaccine or placebo injection was the time point for sampling. The source material was peripheral blood, sampled in a trial of Ad26.COV2.S vaccine versus placebo. These receptors were collected from a person between 18 and 65 years old who received the Ad26.COV2.S COVID-19 vaccine or a placebo.

The chain recombines TRBV19 with TRBJ1-3; D is undetermined. Looked up from germline, CDR1 is LNHDA and CDR2 is SQIVND (reference sequence). V lost 3 bases and J lost 0, with 9 bases in between. The CDR3 runs to 15 residues. CDR3 sequence: CASSIYLRSGNTIYF. The CDR3 nucleotides read TGTGCCAGTAGTATCTACCTCCGCTCTGGAAACACCATATATTTT.

The chain recombines TRBV4-3 with TRBJ2-7; D ambiguous. Germline-derived CDR1 and CDR2 are LGHNA and YSLEER. The CDR3 is 14 residues long. Between the trimmed V and J ends, which lost 0 bases and 3 bases, there was a span of 9 bases. In DNA, the CDR3 is TGCGCCAGCAGCCAAGATCTGACCGGCTACGAGCAGTACTTC. Translation gives CASSQDLTGYEQYF.

The chain carries TRBV5-1 and TRBJ2-2; 9 bases line up with TRBD2. In germline, CDR1 is SGHRS, CDR2 YFSETQ. Trimming cost V 0 bases and J 0 bases; bases outside gene matches: 9. The CDR3 is 19 amino acids. CDR3 DNA sequence: TGCGCCAGCAGCTTGGAGCCAGCGGGGGGATACTCGAACACCGGGGAGCTGTTTTTT. This translates into CASSLEPAGGYSNTGELFF.

The V and J genes are TRBV7-8 and TRBJ2-5; D is possibly TRBD1 or TRBD2 (5 bases each). The V gene's germline CDR1 is SGHVS and CDR2 FQNEAQ. Trimming left V 2 bases short and J 1 base short, with 17 bases between. The CDR3 contains 17 residues. As DNA, the CDR3 is TGTGCCAGCAGCTTAAAGACATCCGGGACCCTCCAAGAGACCCAGTACTTC. Translating it yields CASSLKTSGTLQETQYF. The full variable domain, rest sourced from reference TRBV7-8 and TRBJ2-5, is GAGVSQSPRYKVAKRGQDVALRCDPISGHVSLFWYQQALGQGPEFLTYFQNEAQLDKSGLPSDRFFAERPEGSVSTLKIQRTQQEDSAVYLCASSLKTSGTLQETQYFGPGTRLLVL.

The table lists this clone with a count of one. This rearrangement joins TRBV5-4 to TRBJ2-7; the match to TRBD1 covers 8 bases. This CDR3 has 15 residues. The germline V gene encodes CDR1 SGHNT and CDR2 YYREEE (reference sequence). Trimming at V came to 3 bases and at J to 2 bases, leaving 7 bases not matched to a gene. The CDR3 DNA sequence: TGTGCCAGCAGCTCGAACCCGGGACAGGCCTACGAGCAGTACTTC. It specifies CASSSNPGQAYEQYF.

On this clone itself: In the same sample, other DNA sequences code for this CDR3. This rearrangement joins TRBV7-2 to TRBJ2-5, with D hard to call. Germline loops: CDR1 SGHTA, CDR2 FQGNSA. The CDR3 has 13 residues. Trimming took off 0 bases at V and 2 bases at J, with 4 bases between the two ends. CDR3: CASSLASQETQYF. CDR3 coding DNA: TGTGCCAGCAGCTTAGCCTCTCAAGAGACCCAGTACTTC.

In its sample, this clone was seen once. The rearrangement links TRBV19 to TRBJ1-5; D uncertain. The CDR3 covers 15 residues. Trimming pared 3 bases from V and 5 bases from J, leaving 14 bases between. The germline V gene encodes CDR1 LNHDA and CDR2 SQIVND (reference sequence). CDR3 in DNA: TGTGCCAGTAGTATGGGGAAAACCCTAGATCAGCCCCAGCATTTT. Amino acid sequence: CASSMGKTLDQPQHF.

The CDR3 bases are TGTGCCAGCGGGACAGGGCGGTATCAGCCCCAGCATTTT. It is translated as CASGTGRYQPQHF. The rearrangement links TRBV27 to TRBJ1-5, with 9 bases aligning to TRBD1. CDR3 length: 13 amino acids. J was trimmed by 5 bases and V by 8 bases; bases with no gene match: 4. The germline V gene encodes CDR1 MNHEY and CDR2 SMNVEV (reference sequence).

The chain carries TRBV5-4 and TRBJ1-5; 9 nucleotides line up with TRBD1. J lost 6 bases, V lost 2 bases, and 3 bases had no gene match. The CDR3 sequence is 14 residues long. Germline V gene lookup returns CDR1 SGHNT and CDR2 YYREEE (reference sequence). The CDR3 DNA follows: TGTGCCAGCAGCTTCGGGACAGGGCTTCAGCCCCAGCATTTT. Translated, it gives CASSFGTGLQPQHF.

The V gene is TRBV6-1, the J gene TRBJ1-5; TRBD1 is a possible D gene (6 bases). Trimming shortened V by 1 base and J by 7 bases, and 23 bases separated the two germline ends. This CDR3 spans 18 amino acids. The germline V gene has CDR1 MNHNS and CDR2 SASEGT. CDR3 sequence (DNA): TGTGCCAGCAGTGAAGGGGACTTTTCGCAGGGGCCCATCCAGCCCCAGCATTTT. Translated: CASSEGDFSQGPIQPQHF.

On this clone: The same CDR3 arises from other DNA sequences in this sample as well. The chain uses TRBV7-8 and TRBJ1-5; D gene ambiguous. The CDR3 has 13 residues. The ends were cut back, 1 base at V and 4 bases at J, with 5 bases in the middle. Germline CDR1 and CDR2: SGHVS and FQNEAQ. The DNA for the CDR3 is TGTGCCAGCAGCTTAGACAGAAATCAGCCCCAGCATTTT. Translated, it gives CASSLDRNQPQHF. Complete variable domain (other parts from reference TRBV7-8 and TRBJ1-5): GAGVSQSPRYKVAKRGQDVALRCDPISGHVSLFWYQQALGQGPEFLTYFQNEAQLDKSGLPSDRFFAERPEGSVSTLKIQRTQQEDSAVYLCASSLDRNQPQHFGDGTRLSIL.

V and J are TRBV28 and TRBJ1-2; TRBD1 matches at 8 bases. The CDR3 totals 11 residues. Trimming removed 9 bases from V and 5 bases from J; junction bases left unmatched: 2. Germline values: CDR1 MDHEN, CDR2 SYDVKM. CDR3 sequence reads: CASRQGYGYTF. CDR3 nucleotides: TGTGCCAGTAGACAGGGGTATGGCTACACCTTC.

The chain uses TRBV11-2 and TRBJ2-3; the D is unclear. The CDR3 is 12 residues long. V was cut by 1 base and J by 4 bases, with 3 bases left in between. CDR1 and CDR2 (germline): SGHAT, FQNNGV. Here the CDR3 reads CASSLGSDTQYF. DNA for the CDR3: TGTGCCAGCAGCTTAGGGTCAGATACGCAGTATTTT.

In nucleotides, the CDR3 is TGCGCCAGCAGCCATCCCAACACAGATACGCAGTATTTT. Translated, it gives CASSHPNTDTQYF. The chain uses TRBV4-3 and TRBJ2-3; D uncertain. This CDR3 contains 13 residues. Trimming cost V 3 bases and J 2 bases, with 6 bases left between them. CDR1 LGHNA and CDR2 YSLEER come from the germline V gene.

The chain carries TRBV10-2 and TRBJ1-4; TRBD1 is a possible D gene (6 bases). The germline V and J ends were trimmed by 3 bases and 5 bases, with 16 bases remaining between them. The germline V gene has CDR1 WSHSY and CDR2 SAAADI. This CDR3 has 16 residues. Written as DNA, the CDR3 is TGCGCCAGCAGTGACCCAAGTCAGGGGTCGAATGAAAAACTGTTTTTT. This encodes CASSDPSQGSNEKLFF.

V usage is TRBV9 and J usage is TRBJ2-7; D unresolved. Looked up from germline, CDR1 is SGDLS and CDR2 is YYNGEE. The CDR3 sequence is 13 residues long. The V and J ends lost 3 bases and 1 base respectively, with 8 bases between them. The CDR3 loop is CASSEDISYEQYF. The CDR3 region has the DNA TGTGCCAGCAGCGAAGACATATCCTACGAGCAGTACTTC.

The genes are TRBV30 and TRBJ1-4; 9 bases line up with TRBD1. Germline CDR1 reads GTSNPN; CDR2 reads SVGIG (reference sequence). The V gene end was trimmed by 7 bases and the J gene end by 6 bases; junction bases not matched to a gene: 9. This CDR3 comprises 14 residues. CDR3 in DNA: TGTGCCTACACACAGGGGGCTAAGGATGAAAAACTGTTTTTT. Translated: CAYTQGAKDEKLFF. The full variable domain, its missing parts supplied by reference TRBV30 and TRBJ1-4, is SQTIHQWPATLVQPVGSPLSLECTVEGTSNPNLYWYRQAAGRGLQLLFYSVGIGQISSEVPQNLSASRPQDRQFILSSKKLLLSDSGFYLCAYTQGAKDEKLFFGSGTQLSVL.

This rearrangement joins TRBV5-1 to TRBJ2-3; D unresolved. The CDR3 length is 12 residues. Germline lookup yields CDR1 SGHRS and CDR2 YFSETQ. V was shortened by 2 bases and J by 5 bases, with 6 bases between the two germline ends. The CDR3: CASSLEQDTQYF. The CDR3 DNA sequence: TGCGCCAGCAGCTTAGAACAAGATACGCAGTATTTT. The variable domain in full, completed from reference TRBV5-1 and TRBJ2-3, reads KAGVTQTPRYLIKTRGQQVTLSCSPISGHRSVSWYQQTPGQGLQFLFEYFSETQRNKGNFPGRFSGRQFSNSRSEMNVSTLELGDSALYLCASSLEQDTQYFGPGTRLTVL.

This clone was detected only once. The chain employs TRBV2 and TRBJ2-7; TRBD1 matches 7 bases. With 7 bases clipped from V and 3 bases from J, the junction kept 15 bases outside the gene matches. The CDR3 consists of 16 residues. Germline V lookup: CDR1 SNHLY, CDR2 FYNNEI. The CDR3 here is CASKGEFRDRFYEQYF. CDR3 DNA: TGTGCCAGCAAAGGGGAATTCCGGGACAGATTCTACGAGCAGTACTTC.

This chain joins TRBV20-1 and TRBJ2-7, with 9 positions matching TRBD1. Trimming removed 3 bases from V and 1 base from J; junction bases left unmatched: 16. Germline CDR1 and CDR2: DFQATT and SNEGSKA (reference sequence). This CDR3 is built from 18 residues. CDR3 loop: CSASDRDRVGVGSYEQYF. The CDR3 DNA sequence: TGCAGTGCTAGTGACCGGGACAGGGTGGGAGTAGGGTCCTACGAGCAGTACTTC.

The J gene is TRBJ2-1, the V gene TRBV25-1; 7 nucleotides align to TRBD1. The CDR3 runs 13 residues. Germline CDR1 is MGHDK and CDR2 is SYGVNS. The ends lost 6 bases at V and 10 bases at J; junction bases unmatched: 9. For the CDR3, the DNA is TGTGCCAGCAGATTATACAGGGGCGACGAGCAGTTCTTC. Translated: CASRLYRGDEQFF.

V is TRBV7-6 and J is TRBJ2-1, with 7 bases identical to TRBD1. This CDR3 contains 15 residues. Germline values: CDR1 SGHVS, CDR2 FNYEAQ. Germline trimming cut 2 bases from V and 1 base from J; bases unmatched to any gene: 2. CDR3 protein: CASSLQGESYNEQFF. The CDR3 DNA sequence: TGTGCCAGCAGCTTACAGGGGGAGTCCTACAATGAGCAGTTCTTC.

The V and J genes are TRBV28 and TRBJ1-6; D possibly corresponds to TRBD1 (6 bases). Germline V gene data show CDR1 as MDHEN and CDR2 as SYDVKM. This CDR3 comprises 14 residues. V gave up 3 bases and J gave up 10 bases, with 13 bases separating them. As DNA, the CDR3 is TGTGCCAGCAGTTTTCGCAGGGGTCGATCACCCCTCCACTTT. Its protein is CASSFRRGRSPLHF.

This clone was recorded a few times. The chain carries TRBV21-1 and TRBJ1-5. TRBV21-1 is a pseudogene. This CDR3 is built from 14 residues. The CDR3 sequence: CASSKNAENQPQHF. The CDR3 DNA reads TGTGCCAGCAGCAAAAACGCCGAAAATCAGCCCCAGCATTTT.